The subject of this entry is one T cell receptor (beta chain). The sample is drawn from a study of brain T cells in children with intractable seizures. Only in-frame clones appear in the TCRdb table, and some are missing; sequencing was by immunoSEQ multiplex PCR. Of 110,000 or so clones detected, 85% to 95% appear once; the ten largest clones hold around 4%. Per germline, CDR1 SGHAT and CDR2 FQNNGV. The CDR3 runs 13 residues. Deletions cut 5 bases from V and 3 bases from J, with 8 bases between. The origin of this receptor is a boy under two years old with hemimegalencephaly and intractable seizures. The chain is built from TRBV11-2 and TRBJ1-5; no clear D. The specimen was peripheral blood, collected at surgery. The CDR3, as DNA: TGTGCCAGCAGCACGCGTATCAATCAGCCCCAGCATTTT. The encoded protein is CASSTRINQPQHF.